This T cell receptor beta chain was sequenced for a study of blood T cells in healthy people across ages. A word on this clonotype: Its antigen is unknown. Germline is not matched at one junction end, which may reflect a read error.

Every sample had a minimum of 7 million PBMCs isolated. Study-level results: Strong correlation was found linking TCR beta diversity to naive T cell percentage.

A sample-barcoded 5' primer and a J-beta primer mix were used in a second PCR of roughly 7 to 11 cycles. TCRdb redid the calling of the 5' RACE reads with MiXCR, one entry per CDR3 protein. Of roughly 1,700,000 distinct CDR3 sequences in the sample, 25% to 30% were seen once. The sample was blood. This receptor was identified in a young woman in good health.

CDR3: CANSLAPSGGVNEQFF. The DNA for the CDR3 is TGCGCCAACAGCTTGGCACCCAGCGGGGGGGTTAATGAGCAGTTCTTC. The J gene is TRBJ2-1, the V gene TRBV5-1; the match to TRBD2 covers 10 bases. Germline V gene lookup returns CDR1 SGHRS and CDR2 YFSETQ. The CDR3 contains 16 residues.